The clone carrying this TCR beta chain was seen a few times. This sample is drawn from a study of T cell responses to AZD1222 COVID-19 vaccine. Only in-frame clones appear in the TCRdb table, and some are missing; sequencing was by immunoSEQ multiplex PCR. Of 74,000 or so clones detected, around 84% appear once; the ten largest clones hold about 12%. The CDR3 has 13 amino acids. Germline assignment: CDR1 SQVTM and CDR2 ANQGSEA. V lost 2 bases, J lost 1 base, and 8 bases lay in between. This material consisted of peripheral blood, taken on day 0 of AZD1222 vaccination. The rearrangement links TRBV29-1 to TRBJ1-1; D unresolved. The sequence was collected from an adult in good health. The CDR3 nucleotides read TGCAGCGTTGAACGGGGAAGGAACACTGAAGCTTTCTTT. Protein sequence: CSVERGRNTEAFF.